One and the same sample provided the 21 T cell receptor beta chains below, sequenced in a study of blood T cell repertoires in COVID-19. TCRdb keeps only in-frame clones here, not all; method: immunoSEQ multiplex PCR. The sample yields hundreds of thousands of clones, roughly 80% seen once. The source material was PBMCs or T cells enriched from blood (not recorded which). These receptor sequences come from a man in his forties who had been exposed to COVID-19.

This clone was counted only a few times. This chain links TRBV6-5 with TRBJ2-5; 7 positions match TRBD2. This CDR3 contains 13 residues. Germline CDR1 is MNHEY and CDR2 is SVGAGI. The V segment lost 6 bases and the J segment 3 bases; nucleotides outside the gene matches: 4. The CDR3 protein is CASRPGGKETQYF. In DNA, the CDR3 is TGTGCCAGCAGACCCGGGGGGAAAGAGACCCAGTACTTC.

The chain joins TRBV24-1 to TRBJ2-1; tentative D call: TRBD1 (6 bases). CDR1 and CDR2 from the germline V gene are KGHDR and SFDVKD. V lost 7 bases and J lost 6, with 18 bases in between. The CDR3 consists of 15 residues. Written as DNA, the CDR3 is TGTGCCACCAGCGATAGGACCCTAGGGGGCAATGAGCAGTTCTTC. It codes for CATSDRTLGGNEQFF.

The rearrangement links TRBV18 to TRBJ1-1; 7 positions agree with TRBD1. Germline V gives CDR1 KGHSH, CDR2 LQKENI. J lost 2 bases, V lost 3 bases, and 6 bases had no gene match. This CDR3 is built from 15 residues. The CDR3 sequence: CASSPGGGGNTEAFF. The CDR3 DNA reads as TGTGCCAGCTCACCTGGAGGGGGCGGTAACACTGAAGCTTTCTTT. Full variable domain (outside the CDR3, taken from reference TRBV18 and TRBJ1-1): NAGVMQNPRHLVRRRGQEARLRCSPMKGHSHVYWYRQLPEEGLKFMVYLQKENIIDESGMPKERFSAEFPKEGPSILRIQQVVRGDSAAYFCASSPGGGGNTEAFFGQGTRLTVV.

The rearrangement uses TRBV5-1 and TRBJ2-1; 13 bases are shared with TRBD2. V lost 2 bases, J lost 1 base, and 3 bases stayed unmatched. The CDR3 is 17 amino acids. The germline gives CDR1 SGHRS, CDR2 YFSETQ. The CDR3 loop reads CASSFGLAGASYNEQFF. In DNA, the CDR3 is TGCGCCAGCAGCTTCGGACTAGCGGGAGCGTCCTACAATGAGCAGTTCTTC.

CDR3 in amino acids: CARELLTPYEQYF. The CDR3, as DNA: TGTGCCAGAGAGCTTCTTACTCCCTACGAGCAGTACTTC. The genes are TRBV19 and TRBJ2-7; D gene uncertain. V lost 9 bases to trimming and J lost 2 bases, with 14 bases between them. Per the germline V gene, CDR1 is LNHDA and CDR2 is SQIVND (reference sequence). This CDR3 is 13 amino acids long.

The genes are TRBV30 and TRBJ2-1, with 11 bases identical to TRBD2. Looked up from germline, CDR1 is GTSNPN and CDR2 is SVGIG (reference sequence). V lost 0 bases to trimming and J lost 7 bases; unmatched junction nucleotides: 5. The CDR3 contains 15 residues. CDR3 protein: CAWSVDPSGRNEQFF. In DNA, the CDR3 is TGTGCCTGGAGTGTAGACCCTAGCGGGAGGAATGAGCAGTTCTTC.

V usage is TRBV5-1 and J usage is TRBJ1-5, with D unclear. There are 15 residues in the CDR3. V was cut by 0 bases and J by 2 bases, with 9 bases left in between. In germline, CDR1 is SGHRS, CDR2 YFSETQ. The CDR3 nucleotides are TGCGCCAGCAGCTTGGGCCTGGCGGGCAATCAGCCCCAGCATTTT. Encoded protein: CASSLGLAGNQPQHF. The whole variable domain, remainder taken from reference TRBV5-1 and TRBJ1-5, is KAGVTQTPRYLIKTRGQQVTLSCSPISGHRSVSWYQQTPGQGLQFLFEYFSETQRNKGNFPGRFSGRQFSNSRSEMNVSTLELGDSALYLCASSLGLAGNQPQHFGDGTRLSIL.

V gene TRBV6-1 combines with J gene TRBJ2-5, with 8 bases fitting TRBD1. Germline CDR1 is MNHNS and CDR2 is SASEGT. Trimming took 0 bases from V and 5 from J; bases not matched to a gene: 14. CDR3 size: 18 residues. Here the CDR3 reads CASSEAFLRQGHRETQYF. CDR3 bases: TGTGCCAGCAGTGAAGCTTTTCTCCGACAGGGGCATAGGGAGACCCAGTACTTC.

V gene TRBV6-6 combines with J gene TRBJ1-4; 11 bases fit TRBD1. The CDR3 sequence is 15 residues long. Germline-derived CDR1 and CDR2 are MNHNY and SVGAGI (reference sequence). V shed 3 bases, J shed 8 bases, and the junction held 5 bases outside the gene matches. The CDR3 loop is CASSYGGTGGEKLFF. CDR3 sequence (DNA): TGTGCCAGCAGTTATGGTGGGACAGGGGGAGAAAAACTGTTTTTT.

This clone came up once. The chain uses TRBV11-2 and TRBJ2-7, with D unresolved. The CDR3 consists of 13 residues. V lost 5 bases, J lost 5 bases, and 13 bases lay in between. CDR1 and CDR2 (germline): SGHAT, FQNNGV. The CDR3 region is CASSPEAWHEQYF. In DNA, the CDR3 is TGTGCCAGCAGCCCTGAGGCGTGGCACGAGCAGTACTTC.

The gene calls are TRBV9 and TRBJ2-7, with 12 positions matching TRBD1. Germline assignment: CDR1 SGDLS and CDR2 YYNGEE. This CDR3 is built from 15 residues. Germline trimming cut 0 bases from V and 6 bases from J; bases unmatched to any gene: 4. The CDR3 nucleotides read TGTGCCAGCAGCGTAGTGGGACAGGGGGCGGTCGAGCAGTACTTC. It encodes CASSVVGQGAVEQYF.

This chain links TRBV5-4 with TRBJ2-6; possible D gene TRBD1, 6 bases. Germline CDR1 SGHNT, CDR2 YYREEE (reference sequence). V lost 7 bases and J lost 1, with 21 bases in between. The CDR3 has 18 residues. CDR3 sequence reads: CASPLGARGSSGANVLTF. The CDR3 nucleotides read TGTGCCAGCCCCCTGGGGGCAAGGGGGTCATCTGGGGCCAACGTCCTGACTTTC. Full variable domain (remainder filled in from reference TRBV5-4 and TRBJ2-6): ETGVTQSPTHLIKTRGQQVTLRCSSQSGHNTVSWYQQALGQGPQFIFQYYREEENGRGNFPPRFSGLQFPNYSSELNVNALELDDSALYLCASPLGARGSSGANVLTFGAGSRLTVL.

J is TRBJ1-2 and V is TRBV19, with 7 bases identical to TRBD1. Germline CDR1 and CDR2: LNHDA and SQIVND (reference sequence). The CDR3 sequence is 14 residues long. The V segment lost 5 bases and the J segment 9 bases; nucleotides outside the gene matches: 12. In DNA, the CDR3 is TGTGCCAGTAGTGCTACAGGGGAACAATACAGCTACACCTTC. This translates into CASSATGEQYSYTF. The full variable domain, completed using reference TRBV19 and TRBJ1-2, is DGGITQSPKYLFRKEGQNVTLSCEQNLNHDAMYWYRQDPGQGLRLIYYSQIVNDFQKGDIAEGYSVSREKKESFPLTVTSAQKNPTAFYLCASSATGEQYSYTFGSGTRLTVV.

This chain links TRBV11-2 with TRBJ1-1; no reliable D call. Germline V gene data show CDR1 as SGHAT and CDR2 as FQNNGV. The CDR3 consists of 12 residues. Trimming took off 3 bases at V and 2 bases at J, with 4 bases between the two ends. CDR3 sequence: CASSFPNTEAFF. The CDR3 DNA sequence: TGTGCCAGCAGCTTCCCTAACACTGAAGCTTTCTTT.

The chain employs TRBV10-2 and TRBJ1-2, with D possibly being TRBD1 (5 bases). The V end was cut by 2 bases, the J end by 0 bases, with 7 bases between. Germline V gene data show CDR1 as WSHSY and CDR2 as SAAADI. The CDR3 has 14 amino acids. The CDR3: CASSEGATNYGYTF. The CDR3 DNA reads as TGCGCCAGCAGTGAGGGGGCCACTAACTATGGCTACACCTTC.

This CDR3 reads CAITPSRDSPLHF. The CDR3 nucleotides read TGTGCCATCACCCCCTCGAGGGATTCACCCCTCCACTTT. The chain employs TRBV10-3 and TRBJ1-6; D call uncertain. The CDR3 consists of 13 residues. Looked up from germline, CDR1 is ENHRY and CDR2 is SYGVKD. V gave up 7 bases and J gave up 8 bases, with 12 bases separating them.

J is TRBJ2-7 and V is TRBV6-5; D might be TRBD2 (6 bases). Trimming removed 6 bases at V and 5 bases at J, with 14 bases between. The CDR3 covers 13 residues. CDR1 and CDR2 (germline): MNHEY, SVGAGI. The DNA for the CDR3 is TGTGCCAGCAGGACTAGTTGGAGTGACGAGCAGTACTTC. As protein: CASRTSWSDEQYF.

The chain employs TRBV27 and TRBJ2-7; 11 bases line up with TRBD2. Germline CDR1 reads MNHEY; CDR2 reads SMNVEV (reference sequence). The CDR3 covers 15 residues. The trim removed 4 bases at V and 1 base at J, leaving 3 bases unmatched. CDR3 sequence: CASSSGLAGSYEQYF. In DNA form, the CDR3 reads TGTGCCAGCAGTTCCGGACTAGCGGGTTCCTACGAGCAGTACTTC.

This clone turned up a few times. The rearrangement links TRBV7-8 to TRBJ2-4, with 9 bases aligning to TRBD2. The CDR3 totals 18 residues. V shed 3 bases and J 2 bases; nucleotides not matched to a gene: 11. The germline CDR1 and CDR2 sequences are SGHVS and FQNEAQ. DNA for the CDR3: TGTGCCAGCAGCTTTCGAGCGGGAGGCCCCGAGTCCAAAAACATTCAGTACTTC. Its translation: CASSFRAGGPESKNIQYF. Full variable domain (remainder filled in from reference TRBV7-8 and TRBJ2-4): GAGVSQSPRYKVAKRGQDVALRCDPISGHVSLFWYQQALGQGPEFLTYFQNEAQLDKSGLPSDRFFAERPEGSVSTLKIQRTQQEDSAVYLCASSFRAGGPESKNIQYFGAGTRLSVL.

The chain uses TRBV20-1 and TRBJ1-1; no firm D call. Germline CDR1 reads DFQATT; CDR2 reads SNEGSKA (reference sequence). The V end was cut by 3 bases, the J end by 1 base, with 12 bases between. This CDR3 has 14 residues. The DNA of the CDR3 is TGCAGTGCTAGTTGGTCTCAGTCGAACACTGAAGCTTTCTTT. Translation gives CSASWSQSNTEAFF.

This clone was seen a single time. This chain joins TRBV18 and TRBJ2-6; D remains ambiguous. This CDR3 contains 19 residues. Germline loops: CDR1 KGHSH, CDR2 LQKENI. Trimming stripped 0 bases from V and 0 bases from J, with 15 bases between. The CDR3 loop reads CASSPPDEVFNSGANVLTF. The CDR3 DNA sequence: TGTGCCAGCTCACCACCCGACGAGGTTTTCAACTCTGGGGCCAACGTCCTGACTTTC.